This T cell receptor beta chain came from a study of blood T cell repertoires in COVID-19. Across the whole study: Researchers got acute and convalescent COVID-19 samples from the United States, Italy and Spain. PBMCs, B-cell-depleted T cells, or T cells provided the cDNA or gDNA that made up the material.

The CDR3 covers 13 residues. V gave up 1 base and J gave up 0 bases, with 3 bases separating them. Per germline, CDR1 LGHDT and CDR2 YNNKEL (reference sequence). Methods used by the authors: How many nucleated cells were present was estimated from reference gene primer amplification. Some clones are missing from TCRdb's copy, which holds only in-frame ones; the method was immunoSEQ multiplex PCR. D and trimming come from the DNA, and the V and J calls and clone size come from that table. The table records roughly 190,000 clones, over 75% of them present only once. This chain links TRBV3-1 (or the pseudogene TRBV3-2) with TRBJ2-5; no definite D call. This clonotype originated in a woman aged 35 to 49 who had recovered from COVID-19. The sequencing sample was made of peripheral blood. In DNA, the CDR3 is TGTGCCAGCAGCCAAGCGTACCAAGAGACCCAGTACTTC. As protein: CASSQAYQETQYF.